The 23 T cell receptor beta chains given below trace back to one sample, sequenced in a study of blood T cell repertoires in COVID-19. Assay: immunoSEQ multiplex PCR; the TCRdb copy retains only in-frame clones and omits some. The sample includes about 110,000 clones, 55% to 75% seen only once; the top ten take about 2%. The sequenced material came from peripheral blood. The receptors were gathered from a woman aged 40-49 years with acute or convalescent COVID-19.

The chain uses TRBV3-1 (or the pseudogene TRBV3-2) and TRBJ2-1; 10 bases agree with TRBD1. Germline V CDR1 and CDR2: LGHDT, YNNKEL (reference sequence). The CDR3 has 15 amino acids. Trimming removed 1 base from V and 8 bases from J; junction bases left unmatched: 5. CDR3 nucleotide sequence: TGTGCCAGCAGCCAAGGAGGACAGGGGGGAGATGAGCAGTTCTTC. It translates to CASSQGGQGGDEQFF.

This clone came up a few times. J is TRBJ2-3 and V is TRBV10-1; 10 bases align to TRBD1. V shed 2 bases, J shed 4 bases, and the junction held 6 bases outside the gene matches. This CDR3 has 16 residues. Germline V gene lookup returns CDR1 WNHNN and CDR2 SYGVQD (reference sequence). Here the CDR3 DNA reads TGCGCCAGCAGTGAGAGGAGACAGGGGGCCGCAGATACGCAGTATTTT. Encoded protein: CASSERRQGAADTQYF.

The chain carries TRBV10-2 and TRBJ2-7, with D tentatively TRBD2 (6 bases). Germline V CDR1 and CDR2: WSHSY, SAAADI. Trimming took 2 bases from V and 4 from J, leaving 12 bases between them. CDR3 size: 14 residues. The CDR3 loop is CASSEPAGRYEQYF. In nucleotides, the CDR3 is TGCGCCAGCAGTGAGCCGGCAGGGAGGTACGAGCAGTACTTC.

V gene TRBV2 combines with J gene TRBJ1-5, with D possibly TRBD1 on 5 matching bases. This CDR3 is built from 13 residues. Between the trimmed V and J ends, which lost 7 bases and 3 bases, there was a span of 10 bases. The germline gives CDR1 SNHLY, CDR2 FYNNEI. CDR3 sequence: CASTAGHNQPQHF. CDR3 DNA: TGTGCCAGCACGGCGGGGCACAATCAGCCCCAGCATTTT.

The chain recombines TRBV2 with TRBJ2-1, with TRBD2 identical over 9 bases. This CDR3 contains 14 residues. CDR1 and CDR2 (germline): SNHLY, FYNNEI. The V and J ends lost 6 bases and 4 bases, in that order; junction bases with no gene match: 4. The CDR3 reads CASRGLAIYNEQFF. The DNA of the CDR3 is TGTGCCAGCAGGGGACTAGCTATTTACAATGAGCAGTTCTTC.

The V call is TRBV2, the J call TRBJ1-1; a weak D match, TRBD1 (6 bases). V lost 3 bases and J lost 1, with 6 bases in between. CDR1 is SNHLY, CDR2 FYNNEI, per germline. The CDR3 sequence is 13 residues long. CDR3 sequence: CASSEDRNTEAFF. The CDR3 nucleotides are TGTGCCAGCAGTGAGGACAGGAACACTGAAGCTTTCTTT.

This clone was detected many times. The chain recombines TRBV5-6 with TRBJ2-7; D unresolved. The V end was cut by 1 base, the J end by 2 bases, with 4 bases between. The CDR3 extends over 12 amino acids. Germline V gives CDR1 SGHDT, CDR2 YYEEEE. The CDR3 spells CASSLRAYEQYF. The CDR3 DNA reads as TGTGCCAGCAGCTTGCGGGCCTACGAGCAGTACTTC.

The V call is TRBV3-1 (or the pseudogene TRBV3-2), the J call TRBJ2-5; 9 positions agree with TRBD1. Germline trimming cut 4 bases from V and 5 bases from J; bases unmatched to any gene: 5. This CDR3 contains 14 residues. From germline, CDR1 is LGHDT and CDR2 YNNKEL (reference sequence). DNA of the CDR3: TGTGCCAGCAGCCGTGACAGGGGGGCTGAGACCCAGTACTTC. Amino acid sequence: CASSRDRGAETQYF.

The genes are TRBV28 and TRBJ1-6, with D perhaps matching TRBD1 (5 bases). With 5 bases removed from V and 8 bases from J, the gap between germline ends came to 16 bases. The CDR3 contains 15 residues. Germline CDR1 and CDR2: MDHEN and SYDVKM. The CDR3 bases are TGTGCCAGCAGTCCTATGCGGGGGTGGGATTCACCCCTCCACTTT. Its protein product is CASSPMRGWDSPLHF.

This chain links TRBV19 with TRBJ1-1; a possible D gene is TRBD1 (6 bases). CDR3 size: 16 residues. CDR1 is LNHDA, CDR2 SQIVND, per germline (reference sequence). V was clipped by 5 bases and J by 0 bases, with 16 bases between them. CDR3 residues: CASSPTGGPMNTEAFF. As DNA, the CDR3 is TGTGCCAGTAGTCCCACGGGGGGGCCCATGAACACTGAAGCTTTCTTT.

The CDR3 region is CASSQGGNEQFF. CDR3 sequence (DNA): TGCGCCAGCAGCCAAGGGGGCAATGAGCAGTTCTTC. This rearrangement joins TRBV5-1 to TRBJ2-1; tentatively, D is TRBD1 (6 bases). Trimming left V 4 bases short and J 6 bases short, with 8 bases between. CDR3 size: 12 residues. In germline, CDR1 is SGHRS, CDR2 YFSETQ.

The chain links TRBV2 to TRBJ1-6, with 8 positions matching TRBD1. The CDR3 consists of 16 residues. The junction had 4 bases not matched to a gene; V was cut back by 0 bases and J by 6 bases. Germline V gene lookup returns CDR1 SNHLY and CDR2 FYNNEI. CDR3: CASSEANRGTNSPLHF. DNA of the CDR3: TGTGCCAGCAGTGAAGCTAACAGGGGGACTAATTCACCCCTCCACTTT.

The rearrangement links TRBV5-1 to TRBJ2-1, with D unresolved. Deletions cut 7 bases from V and 5 bases from J, with 22 bases between. The CDR3 is made up of 16 amino acids. Germline V gene lookup returns CDR1 SGHRS and CDR2 YFSETQ. The CDR3 here is CASLNIVLYQDNEQFF. The CDR3 DNA sequence: TGCGCCAGCCTCAATATTGTCCTTTATCAGGACAATGAGCAGTTCTTC.

The chain employs TRBV7-9 and TRBJ1-2; 9 nucleotides line up with TRBD1. This CDR3 spans 15 amino acids. The germline gives CDR1 SEHNR, CDR2 FQNEAQ (reference sequence). Germline trimming cut 4 bases from V and 4 bases from J; bases unmatched to any gene: 7. The CDR3 coding sequence is TGTGCCAGCAGCTCCAACAGGGGGCCCCTCTATGGCTACACCTTC. This sequence encodes CASSSNRGPLYGYTF. Variable domain in full (rest from reference TRBV7-9 and TRBJ1-2): DTGVSQNPRHKITKRGQNVTFRCDPISEHNRLYWYRQTLGQGPEFLTYFQNEAQLEKSRLLSDRFSAERPKGSFSTLEIQRTEQGDSAMYLCASSSNRGPLYGYTFGSGTRLTVV.

CDR3 DNA: TGCAGCCAGACAGCCTTAAGCACAGATACGCAGTATTTT. Translating it yields CSQTALSTDTQYF. This sequence joins TRBV29-1 and TRBJ2-3; possible D gene TRBD1, 5 bases. The V end was cut by 8 bases, the J end by 0 bases, with 12 bases between. The germline V gene encodes CDR1 SQVTM and CDR2 ANQGSEA. The CDR3 is 13 amino acids.

CDR3 protein: CASSPQPLSGDTQYF. The CDR3 DNA reads as TGTGCCAGCAGCCCTCAACCCCTTAGTGGAGATACGCAGTATTTT. The rearrangement links TRBV7-9 to TRBJ2-3, with no clear D. CDR1 and CDR2 (germline): SEHNR, FQNEAQ (reference sequence). The CDR3 loop spans 15 amino acids. The V end lost 5 bases, the J end lost 5 bases, and 17 bases lay between the germline ends.

The chain recombines TRBV9 with TRBJ1-2, with 8 nucleotides matching TRBD1. CDR3 length: 15 residues. With V trimmed by 0 bases and J by 5 bases, 6 bases remained unmatched. The germline V gene has CDR1 SGDLS and CDR2 YYNGEE. CDR3 loop: CASSVGSGGGYGYTF. The CDR3 DNA reads as TGTGCCAGCAGCGTAGGTTCAGGGGGCGGTTATGGCTACACCTTC.

The chain joins TRBV7-8 to TRBJ2-6, with unresolved D. Per the germline V gene, CDR1 is SGHVS and CDR2 is FQNEAQ. The length of the CDR3 is 15 residues. Trimming shortened V by 4 bases and J by 0 bases, and 7 bases separated the two germline ends. The CDR3 coding sequence is TGTGCCAGCAGCTCGAAGCTCTCTGGGGCCAACGTCCTGACTTTC. Amino acids: CASSSKLSGANVLTF.

The chain recombines TRBV7-3 with TRBJ2-1; 8 nucleotides agree with TRBD1. Germline-derived CDR1 and CDR2 are SGHTA and FQGTGA. The V gene end was trimmed by 5 bases and the J gene end by 7 bases; junction bases not matched to a gene: 7. The CDR3 length is 14 residues. Here the CDR3 DNA reads TGTGCCAGCAGCCGGACAGGGAATAATAATGAGCAGTTCTTC. Its protein is CASSRTGNNNEQFF.

The rearrangement uses TRBV19 and TRBJ2-1, with D possibly TRBD2 on 5 matching bases. This CDR3 is 14 amino acids long. V shed 4 bases and J shed 6 bases, with 13 bases lying between them. Germline values: CDR1 LNHDA, CDR2 SQIVND (reference sequence). DNA of the CDR3: TGTGCCAGTAGTAATTGGACTGATATCAATGAGCAGTTCTTC. Translating gives CASSNWTDINEQFF.

This clone was counted ten times or more. The chain carries TRBV6-1 and TRBJ1-6; TRBD1 aligns across 7 bases. The CDR3 is 17 amino acids. The V gene's germline CDR1 is MNHNS and CDR2 SASEGT. Unmatched junction bases numbered 9, after V lost 0 bases and J lost 7 bases. The CDR3 bases are TGTGCCAGCAGTGAAGCAAGGGGGCGGCAGGGGAATTCACCCCTCCACTTT. It yields the protein CASSEARGRQGNSPLHF.

This clone was counted a single time. The rearrangement joins TRBV13 to TRBJ2-3, with 8 bases lining up with TRBD2. The CDR3 contains 18 residues. V dropped 5 bases and J dropped 4; count of bases not matched to a gene: 17. Per the germline V gene, CDR1 is PRHDT and CDR2 is FYEKMQ (reference sequence). The CDR3 DNA is TGTGCCAGCAGCCCTCCGGGACGGGGGGGCGGTGTTGCAGATACGCAGTATTTT. Its translation: CASSPPGRGGGVADTQYF.

The chain is built from TRBV24-1 and TRBJ2-5, with TRBD2 as a possible D gene (5 bases). The V end lost 3 bases, the J end lost 0 bases, and 10 bases lay between the germline ends. This CDR3 has 15 residues. Germline loops: CDR1 KGHDR, CDR2 SFDVKD. The CDR3 spells CATSDRRRHQETQYF. In DNA, the CDR3 is TGTGCCACCAGTGATAGGAGGAGGCACCAAGAGACCCAGTACTTC.